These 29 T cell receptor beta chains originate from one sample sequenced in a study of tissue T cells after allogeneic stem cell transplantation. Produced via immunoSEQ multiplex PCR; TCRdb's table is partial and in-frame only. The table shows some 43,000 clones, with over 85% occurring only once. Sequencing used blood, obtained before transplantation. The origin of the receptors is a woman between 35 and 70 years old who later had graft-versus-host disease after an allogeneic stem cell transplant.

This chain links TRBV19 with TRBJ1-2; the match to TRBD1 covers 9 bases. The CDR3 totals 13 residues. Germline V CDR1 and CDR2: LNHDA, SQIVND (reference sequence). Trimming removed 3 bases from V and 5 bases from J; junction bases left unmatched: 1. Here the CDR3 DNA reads TGTGCCAGTAGTATCGGGACAGGGTATGGCTACACCTTC. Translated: CASSIGTGYGYTF.

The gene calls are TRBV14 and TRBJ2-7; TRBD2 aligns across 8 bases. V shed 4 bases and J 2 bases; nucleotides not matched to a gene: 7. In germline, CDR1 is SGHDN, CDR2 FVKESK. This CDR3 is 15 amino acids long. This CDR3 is CASSPDHSGAYEQYF. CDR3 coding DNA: TGTGCCAGCAGCCCTGACCATAGCGGGGCCTACGAGCAGTACTTC. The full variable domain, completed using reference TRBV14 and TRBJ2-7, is EAGVTQFPSHSVIEKGQTVTLRCDPISGHDNLYWYRRVMGKEIKFLLHFVKESKQDESGMPNNRFLAERTGGTYSTLKVQPAELEDSGVYFCASSPDHSGAYEQYFGPGTRLTVT.

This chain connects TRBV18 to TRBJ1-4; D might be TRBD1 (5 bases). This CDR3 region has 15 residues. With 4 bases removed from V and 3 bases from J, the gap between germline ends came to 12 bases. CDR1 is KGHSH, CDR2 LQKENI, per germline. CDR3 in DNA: TGTGCCAGCTCACTAGGACAAGCCGCTAATGAAAAACTGTTTTTT. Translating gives CASSLGQAANEKLFF.

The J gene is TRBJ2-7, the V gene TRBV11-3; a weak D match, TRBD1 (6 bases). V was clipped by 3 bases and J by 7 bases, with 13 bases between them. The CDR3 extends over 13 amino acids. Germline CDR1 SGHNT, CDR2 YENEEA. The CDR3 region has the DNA TGTGCCAGCAGCTTGGACAGCTGGGGGGAGCAGTACTTC. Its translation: CASSLDSWGEQYF.

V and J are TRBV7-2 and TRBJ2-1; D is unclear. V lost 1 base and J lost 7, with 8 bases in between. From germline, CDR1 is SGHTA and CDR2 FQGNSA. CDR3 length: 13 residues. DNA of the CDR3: TGTGCCAGCAGCTTAGTGCACCTGAATGAGCAGTTCTTC. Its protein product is CASSLVHLNEQFF.

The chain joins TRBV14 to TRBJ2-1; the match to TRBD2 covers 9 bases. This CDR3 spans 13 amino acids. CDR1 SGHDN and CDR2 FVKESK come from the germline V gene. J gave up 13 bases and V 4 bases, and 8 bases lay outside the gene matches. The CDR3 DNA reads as TGTGCCAGCAGCCGAGTGACTAGCGGTAGTCAGTTCTTC. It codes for CASSRVTSGSQFF.

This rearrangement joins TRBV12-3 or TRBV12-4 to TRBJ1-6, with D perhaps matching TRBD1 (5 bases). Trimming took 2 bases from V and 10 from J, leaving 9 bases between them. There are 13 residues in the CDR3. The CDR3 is CASSLRGESPLHF. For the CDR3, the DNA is TGTGCCAGCAGTTTACGGGGGGAATCACCCCTCCACTTT.

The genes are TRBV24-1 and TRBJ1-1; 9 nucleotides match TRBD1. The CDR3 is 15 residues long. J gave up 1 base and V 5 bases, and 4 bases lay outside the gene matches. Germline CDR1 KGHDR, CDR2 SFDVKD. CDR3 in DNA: TGTGCCACCAGTGGGGGGACAGGGAGGAACACTGAAGCTTTCTTT. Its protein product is CATSGGTGRNTEAFF.

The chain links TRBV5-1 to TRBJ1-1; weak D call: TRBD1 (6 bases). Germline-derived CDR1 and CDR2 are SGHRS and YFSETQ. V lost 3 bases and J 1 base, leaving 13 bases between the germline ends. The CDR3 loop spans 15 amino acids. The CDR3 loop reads CASSSGQISNTEAFF. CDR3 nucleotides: TGCGCCAGCAGCTCGGGACAAATTTCGAACACTGAAGCTTTCTTT.

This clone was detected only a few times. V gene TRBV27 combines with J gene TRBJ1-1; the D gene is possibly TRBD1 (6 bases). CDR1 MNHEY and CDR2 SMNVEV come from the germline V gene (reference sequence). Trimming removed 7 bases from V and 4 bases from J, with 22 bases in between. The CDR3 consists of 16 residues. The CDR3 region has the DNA TGTGCCAGCACCTCCCGGGGGGGGCCGATCGGCACTGAAGCTTTCTTT. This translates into CASTSRGGPIGTEAFF.

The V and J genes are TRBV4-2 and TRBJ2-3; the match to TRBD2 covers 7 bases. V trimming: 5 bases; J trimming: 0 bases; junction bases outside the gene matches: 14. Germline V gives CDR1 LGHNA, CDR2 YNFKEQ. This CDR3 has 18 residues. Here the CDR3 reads CASSFSRWGGLSTDTQYF. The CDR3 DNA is TGTGCCAGCAGCTTTTCCCGGTGGGGAGGGCTTAGCACAGATACGCAGTATTTT.

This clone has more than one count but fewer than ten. CDR3 region: CASSQAGHYGYTF. CDR3 DNA: TGTGCCAGCAGCCAAGCAGGGCACTATGGCTACACCTTC. The rearrangement joins TRBV3-1 (or the pseudogene TRBV3-2) to TRBJ1-2, with TRBD1 as a possible D gene (5 bases). The V and J ends lost 1 base and 3 bases respectively, with 6 bases between them. CDR3 length: 13 amino acids. Germline V gene lookup returns CDR1 LGHDT and CDR2 YNNKEL (reference sequence).

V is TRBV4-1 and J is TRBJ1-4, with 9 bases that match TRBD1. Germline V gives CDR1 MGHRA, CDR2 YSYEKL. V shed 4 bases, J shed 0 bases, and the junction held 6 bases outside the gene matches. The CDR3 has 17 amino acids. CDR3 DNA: TGCGCCAGCAGCCTTGGGACAGGGATACCAACTAATGAAAAACTGTTTTTT. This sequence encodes CASSLGTGIPTNEKLFF.

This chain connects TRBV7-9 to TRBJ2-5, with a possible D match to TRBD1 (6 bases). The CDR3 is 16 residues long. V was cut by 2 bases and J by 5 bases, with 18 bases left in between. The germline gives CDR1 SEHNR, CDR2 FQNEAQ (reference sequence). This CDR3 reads CASSLWRAQGLETQYF. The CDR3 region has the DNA TGTGCCAGCAGCTTATGGCGCGCTCAGGGGTTGGAGACCCAGTACTTC.

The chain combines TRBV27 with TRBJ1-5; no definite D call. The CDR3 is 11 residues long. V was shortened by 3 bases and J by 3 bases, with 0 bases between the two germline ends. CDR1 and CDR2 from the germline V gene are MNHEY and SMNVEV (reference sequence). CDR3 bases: TGTGCCAGCAGTTTCAATCAGCCCCAGCATTTT. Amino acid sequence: CASSFNQPQHF.

CDR3 nucleotides: TGTGCTAGTGGTTTTTACAATGAGCAGTTCTTC. Residues: CASGFYNEQFF. The chain is built from TRBV12-5 and TRBJ2-1; unclear D gene. V was pared by 3 bases and J by 4 bases, with 1 base between. CDR3 size: 11 residues. Germline CDR1 is LGHNT and CDR2 is FRNRAP.

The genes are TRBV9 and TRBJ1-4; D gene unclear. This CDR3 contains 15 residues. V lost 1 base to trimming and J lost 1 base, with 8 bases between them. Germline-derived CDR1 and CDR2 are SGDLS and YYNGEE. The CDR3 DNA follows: TGTGCCAGCAGCGTAAGAGAGAAAACTAATGAAAAACTGTTTTTT. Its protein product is CASSVREKTNEKLFF.

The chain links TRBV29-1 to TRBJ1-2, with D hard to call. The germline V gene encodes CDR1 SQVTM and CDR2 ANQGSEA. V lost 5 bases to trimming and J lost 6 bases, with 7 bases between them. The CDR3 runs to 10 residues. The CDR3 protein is CSVFGNGYTF. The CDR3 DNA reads TGCAGCGTTTTCGGCAATGGCTACACCTTC.

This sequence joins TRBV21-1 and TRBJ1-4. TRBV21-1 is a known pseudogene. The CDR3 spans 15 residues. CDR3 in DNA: TGTGCCAGCAGCCCCCGGAGGATAGGGGTGGAAAAACTGTTTTTT. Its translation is CASSPRRIGVEKLFF.

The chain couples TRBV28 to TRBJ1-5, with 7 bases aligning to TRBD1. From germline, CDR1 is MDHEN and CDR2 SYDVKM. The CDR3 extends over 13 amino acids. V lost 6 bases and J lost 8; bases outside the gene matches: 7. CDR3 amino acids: CASRSTGMEPQHF. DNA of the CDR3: TGTGCCAGCAGATCGACAGGGATGGAGCCCCAGCATTTT. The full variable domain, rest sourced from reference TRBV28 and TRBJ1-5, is DVKVTQSSRYLVKRTGEKVFLECVQDMDHENMFWYRQDPGLGLRLIYFSYDVKMKEKGDIPEGYSVSREKKERFSLILESASTNQTSMYLCASRSTGMEPQHFGDGTRLSIL.

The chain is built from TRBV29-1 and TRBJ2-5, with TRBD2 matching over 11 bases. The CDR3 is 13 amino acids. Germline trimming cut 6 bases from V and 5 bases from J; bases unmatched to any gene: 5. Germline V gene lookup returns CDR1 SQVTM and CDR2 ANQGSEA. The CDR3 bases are TGCAGCGTCATAGCGGGAGGGCAGGAGACCCAGTACTTC. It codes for CSVIAGGQETQYF.

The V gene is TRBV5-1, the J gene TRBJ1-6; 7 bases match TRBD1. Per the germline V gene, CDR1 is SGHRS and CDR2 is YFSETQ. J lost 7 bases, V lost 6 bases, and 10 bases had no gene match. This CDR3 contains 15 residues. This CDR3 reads CASKEGDSENSPLHF. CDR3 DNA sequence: TGCGCCAGCAAAGAGGGGGACAGTGAGAATTCACCCCTCCACTTT.

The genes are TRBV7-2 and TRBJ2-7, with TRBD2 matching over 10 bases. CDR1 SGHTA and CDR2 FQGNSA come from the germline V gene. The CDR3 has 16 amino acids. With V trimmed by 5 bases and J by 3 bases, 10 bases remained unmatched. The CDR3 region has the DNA TGTGCCAGCAGCCCCGGGACTAGCGTACTTCGCTACGAGCAGTACTTC. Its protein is CASSPGTSVLRYEQYF.

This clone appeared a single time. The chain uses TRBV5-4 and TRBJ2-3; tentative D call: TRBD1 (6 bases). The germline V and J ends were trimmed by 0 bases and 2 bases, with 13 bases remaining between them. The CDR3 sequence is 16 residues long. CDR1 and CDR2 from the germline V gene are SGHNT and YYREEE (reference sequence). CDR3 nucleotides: TGTGCCAGCAGCTTGGCGTTGTCAGGGGTCACAGATACGCAGTATTTT. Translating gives CASSLALSGVTDTQYF. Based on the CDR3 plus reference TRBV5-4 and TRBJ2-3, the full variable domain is ETGVTQSPTHLIKTRGQQVTLRCSSQSGHNTVSWYQQALGQGPQFIFQYYREEENGRGNFPPRFSGLQFPNYSSELNVNALELDDSALYLCASSLALSGVTDTQYFGPGTRLTVL.

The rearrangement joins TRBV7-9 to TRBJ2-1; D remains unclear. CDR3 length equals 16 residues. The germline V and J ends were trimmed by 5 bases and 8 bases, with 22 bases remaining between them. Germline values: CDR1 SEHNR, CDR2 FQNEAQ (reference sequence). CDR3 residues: CASSDRKYGVADEQFF. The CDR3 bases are TGTGCCAGCAGCGATCGAAAATATGGAGTGGCGGATGAGCAGTTCTTC.

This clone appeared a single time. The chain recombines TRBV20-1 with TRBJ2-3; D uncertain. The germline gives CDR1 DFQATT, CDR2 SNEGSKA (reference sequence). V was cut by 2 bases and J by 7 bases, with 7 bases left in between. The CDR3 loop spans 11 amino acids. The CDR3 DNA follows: TGCAGTGCTAGATTCGGCCATACGCAGTATTTT. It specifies CSARFGHTQYF.

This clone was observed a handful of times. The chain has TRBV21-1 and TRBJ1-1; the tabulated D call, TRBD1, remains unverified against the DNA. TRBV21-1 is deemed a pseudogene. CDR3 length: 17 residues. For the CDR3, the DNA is TGTGCCAGCAACCCGAAAGGGACAGGGTGCATGAACACTGAAGCTTTCTTT. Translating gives CASNPKGTGCMNTEAFF.

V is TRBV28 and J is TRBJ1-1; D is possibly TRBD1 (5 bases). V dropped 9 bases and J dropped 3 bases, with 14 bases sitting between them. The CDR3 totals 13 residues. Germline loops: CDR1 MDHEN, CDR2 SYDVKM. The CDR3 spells CASNTGPYTEAFF. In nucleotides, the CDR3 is TGTGCCAGTAATACAGGACCTTACACTGAAGCTTTCTTT.

The DNA of the CDR3 is TGTGCAAGTCGCCTACCCCTAGGTTCGGGACTAGCGGGAGATAGGAACACCGGGGAGCTGTTTTTT. It translates to CASRLPLGSGLAGDRNTGELFF. V gene TRBV12-2 combines with J gene TRBJ2-2; no DNA check was done on the table's D call, TRBD2. TRBV12-2 is tagged as a pseudogene. This CDR3 contains 22 residues.